This T cell receptor beta chain was profiled in a study of cytomegalovirus exposure and HLA in healthy donors. Across the whole study: An earlier analysis identified approximately 110 million unique TCR beta sequences in about 190 million T cells. Study outcomes and limitations: Cytomegalovirus-associated TCR beta chains were listed, numbering 150 to 200.

The primer mix had 60 Vbeta and 13 Jbeta primers. TCRdb keeps only in-frame clones here, not all; method: immunoSEQ multiplex PCR. The sample's table shows some 150,000 clones. As for this clone: Antigen: not known.

Germline-derived CDR1 and CDR2 are SGHRS and YFSETQ. This CDR3 has 14 residues. With V trimmed by 3 bases and J by 2 bases, 3 bases remained unmatched. This TCR came from a woman between 18 and 29 years old in good health and CMV-seropositive. The specimen was PBMCs. V gene TRBV5-1 combines with J gene TRBJ2-7; 9 bases are a match to TRBD1. The CDR3 loop is CASSSGQGPYEQYF. The CDR3 DNA is TGCGCCAGCAGCTCGGGACAGGGTCCCTACGAGCAGTACTTC.